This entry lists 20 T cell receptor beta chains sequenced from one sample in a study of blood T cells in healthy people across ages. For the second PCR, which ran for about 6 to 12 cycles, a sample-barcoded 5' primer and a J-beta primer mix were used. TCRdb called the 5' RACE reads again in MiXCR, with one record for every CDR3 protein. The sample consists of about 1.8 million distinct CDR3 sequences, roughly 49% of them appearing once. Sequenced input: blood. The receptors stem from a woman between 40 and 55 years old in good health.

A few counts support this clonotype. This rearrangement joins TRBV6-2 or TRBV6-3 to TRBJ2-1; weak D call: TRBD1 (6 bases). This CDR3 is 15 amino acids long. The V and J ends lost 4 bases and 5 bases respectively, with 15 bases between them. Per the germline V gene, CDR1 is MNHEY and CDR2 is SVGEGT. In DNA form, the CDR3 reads TGTGCCAGCAGTTCGAACAGGGTAGAACACAATGAGCAGTTCTTC. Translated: CASSSNRVEHNEQFF.

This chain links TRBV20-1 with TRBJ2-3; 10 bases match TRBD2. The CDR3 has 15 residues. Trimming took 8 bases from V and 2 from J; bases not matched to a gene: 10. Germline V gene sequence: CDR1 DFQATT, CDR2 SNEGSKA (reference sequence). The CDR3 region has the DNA TGCAGTCCTTTAGCGGGGGGTATCCACACAGATACGCAGTATTTT. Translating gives CSPLAGGIHTDTQYF.

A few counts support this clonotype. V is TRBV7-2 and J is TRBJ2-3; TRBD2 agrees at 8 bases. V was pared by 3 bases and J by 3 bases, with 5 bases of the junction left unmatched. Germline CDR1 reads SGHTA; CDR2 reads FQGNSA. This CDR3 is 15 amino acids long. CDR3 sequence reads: CASSFPGGSTDTQYF. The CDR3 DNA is TGTGCCAGCAGCTTCCCGGGGGGGTCAACAGATACGCAGTATTTT.

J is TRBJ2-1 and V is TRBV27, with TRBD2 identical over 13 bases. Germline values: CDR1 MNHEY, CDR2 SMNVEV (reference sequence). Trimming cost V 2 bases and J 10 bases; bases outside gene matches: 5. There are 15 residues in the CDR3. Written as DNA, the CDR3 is TGTGCCAGCAGTTTACTAGGGACTAGCGGGGAAGAGCAGTTCTTC. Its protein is CASSLLGTSGEEQFF.

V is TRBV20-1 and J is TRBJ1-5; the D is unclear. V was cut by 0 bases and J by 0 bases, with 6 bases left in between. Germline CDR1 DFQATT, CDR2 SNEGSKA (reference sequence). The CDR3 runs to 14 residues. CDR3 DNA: TGCAGTGCTAGAGACAATTATAGCAATCAGCCCCAGCATTTT. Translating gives CSARDNYSNQPQHF.

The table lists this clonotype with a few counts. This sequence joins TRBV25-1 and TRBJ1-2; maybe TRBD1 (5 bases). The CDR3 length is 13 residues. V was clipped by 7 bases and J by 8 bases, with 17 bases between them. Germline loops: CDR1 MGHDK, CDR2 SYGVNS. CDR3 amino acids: CASTGFREGGYTF. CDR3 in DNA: TGTGCCAGCACAGGGTTCCGAGAGGGGGGCTACACCTTC.

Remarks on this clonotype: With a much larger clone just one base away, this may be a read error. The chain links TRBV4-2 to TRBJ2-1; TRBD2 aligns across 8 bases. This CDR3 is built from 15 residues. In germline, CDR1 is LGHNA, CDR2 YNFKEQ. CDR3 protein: CASSQGSGDDNEQVF. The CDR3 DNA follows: TGTGCCAGCAGCCAAGGTAGCGGGGATGACAATGAGCAGGTCTTC.

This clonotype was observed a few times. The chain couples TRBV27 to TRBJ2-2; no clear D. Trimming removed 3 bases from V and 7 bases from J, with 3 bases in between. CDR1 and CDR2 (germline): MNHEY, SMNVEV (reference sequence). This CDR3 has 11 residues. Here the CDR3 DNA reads TGTGCCAGCAGTTTCCACGGGGAGCTGTTTTTT. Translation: CASSFHGELFF.

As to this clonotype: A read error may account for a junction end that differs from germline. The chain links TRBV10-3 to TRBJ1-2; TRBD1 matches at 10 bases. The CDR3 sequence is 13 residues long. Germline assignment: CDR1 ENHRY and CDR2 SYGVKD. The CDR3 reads CAIGETGGNGYTF. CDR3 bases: TGTGCCATCGGTGAGACAGGGGGCAATGGCTACACCTTC.

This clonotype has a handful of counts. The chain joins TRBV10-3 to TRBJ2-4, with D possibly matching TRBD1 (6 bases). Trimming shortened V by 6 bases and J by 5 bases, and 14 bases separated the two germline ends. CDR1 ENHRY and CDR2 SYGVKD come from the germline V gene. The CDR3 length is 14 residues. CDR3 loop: CAISGTGGENIQYF. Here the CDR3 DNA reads TGTGCCATCAGCGGAACTGGGGGCGAAAACATTCAGTACTTC.

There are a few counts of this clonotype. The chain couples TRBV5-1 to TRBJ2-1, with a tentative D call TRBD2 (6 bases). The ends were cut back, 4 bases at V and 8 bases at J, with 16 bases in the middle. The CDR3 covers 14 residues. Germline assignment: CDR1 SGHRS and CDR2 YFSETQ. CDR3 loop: CASSPWTKNDEQFF. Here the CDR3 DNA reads TGCGCCAGCAGCCCCTGGACTAAGAACGATGAGCAGTTCTTC. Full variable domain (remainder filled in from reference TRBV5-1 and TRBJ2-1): KAGVTQTPRYLIKTRGQQVTLSCSPISGHRSVSWYQQTPGQGLQFLFEYFSETQRNKGNFPGRFSGRQFSNSRSEMNVSTLELGDSALYLCASSPWTKNDEQFFGPGTRLTVL.

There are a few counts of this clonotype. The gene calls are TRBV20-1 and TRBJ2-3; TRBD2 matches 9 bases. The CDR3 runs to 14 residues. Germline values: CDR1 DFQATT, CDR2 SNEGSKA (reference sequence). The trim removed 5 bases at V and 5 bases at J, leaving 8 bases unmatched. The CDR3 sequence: CSALGGGAEDTQYF. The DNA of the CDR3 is TGCAGTGCTCTTGGCGGGGGGGCGGAAGATACGCAGTATTTT.

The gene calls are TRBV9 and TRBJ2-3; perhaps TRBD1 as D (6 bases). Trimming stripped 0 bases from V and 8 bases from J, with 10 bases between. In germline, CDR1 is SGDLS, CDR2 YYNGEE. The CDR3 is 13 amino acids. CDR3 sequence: CASSVGDIRTQYF. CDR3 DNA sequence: TGTGCCAGCAGCGTAGGGGACATTCGTACGCAGTATTTT.

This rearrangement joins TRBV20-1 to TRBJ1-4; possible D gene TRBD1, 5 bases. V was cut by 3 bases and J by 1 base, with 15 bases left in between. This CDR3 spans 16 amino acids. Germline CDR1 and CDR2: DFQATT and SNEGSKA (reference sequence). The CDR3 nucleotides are TGCAGTGCTAGTGGGCAGGGAGGAGGAACTAATGAAAAACTGTTTTTT. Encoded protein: CSASGQGGGTNEKLFF.

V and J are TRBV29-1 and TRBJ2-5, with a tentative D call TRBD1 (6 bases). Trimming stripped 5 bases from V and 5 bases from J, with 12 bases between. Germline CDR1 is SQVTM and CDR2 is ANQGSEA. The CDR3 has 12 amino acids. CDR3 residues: CSVRRRGETQYF. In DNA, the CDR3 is TGCAGCGTTCGGAGAAGGGGGGAGACCCAGTACTTC. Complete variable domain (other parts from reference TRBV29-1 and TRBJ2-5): SAVISQKPSRDICQRGTSLTIQCQVDSQVTMMFWYRQQPGQSLTLIATANQGSEATYESGFVIDKFPISRPNLTFSTLTVSNMSPEDSSIYLCSVRRRGETQYFGPGTRLLVL.

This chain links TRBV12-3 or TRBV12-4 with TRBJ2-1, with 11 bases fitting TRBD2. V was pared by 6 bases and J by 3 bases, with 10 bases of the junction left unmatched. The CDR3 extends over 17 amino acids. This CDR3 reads CASRNTLAGGNYNEQFF. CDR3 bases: TGTGCCAGCAGGAATACCCTAGCGGGGGGAAACTACAATGAGCAGTTCTTC.

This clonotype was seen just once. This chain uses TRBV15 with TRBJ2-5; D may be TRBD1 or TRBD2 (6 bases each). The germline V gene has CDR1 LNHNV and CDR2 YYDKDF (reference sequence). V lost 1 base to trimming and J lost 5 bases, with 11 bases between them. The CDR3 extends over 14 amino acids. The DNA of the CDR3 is TGTGCCACCAGCAGAGTTCCGGGGGCGGAGACCCAGTACTTC. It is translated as CATSRVPGAETQYF.

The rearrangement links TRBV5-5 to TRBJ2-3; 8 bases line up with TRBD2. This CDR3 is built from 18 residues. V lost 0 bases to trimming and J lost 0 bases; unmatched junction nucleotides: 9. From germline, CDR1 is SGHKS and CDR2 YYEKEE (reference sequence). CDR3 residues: CASSLVGLEEHSTDTQYF. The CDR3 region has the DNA TGTGCCAGCAGCTTGGTGGGACTAGAAGAACATAGCACAGATACGCAGTATTTT. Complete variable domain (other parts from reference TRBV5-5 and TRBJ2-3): DAGVTQSPTHLIKTRGQQVTLRCSPISGHKSVSWYQQVLGQGPQFIFQYYEKEERGRGNFPDRFSARQFPNYSSELNVNALLLGDSALYLCASSLVGLEEHSTDTQYFGPGTRLTVL.

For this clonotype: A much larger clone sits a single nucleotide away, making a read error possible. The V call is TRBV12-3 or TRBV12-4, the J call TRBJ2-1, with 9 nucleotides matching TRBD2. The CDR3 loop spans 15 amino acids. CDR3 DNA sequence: TGTGCCAGCAGTTCAAGCGGGGGGCCCTACAATAAGCAGTTCTTC. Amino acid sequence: CASSSSGGPYNKQFF.

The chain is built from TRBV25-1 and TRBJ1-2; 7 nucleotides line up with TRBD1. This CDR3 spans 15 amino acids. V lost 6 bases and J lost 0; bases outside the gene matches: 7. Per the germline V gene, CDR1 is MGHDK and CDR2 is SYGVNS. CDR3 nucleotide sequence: TGTGCCAGCAGCCCCTATGGACAGGCTAACTATGGCTACACCTTC. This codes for CASSPYGQANYGYTF.